This is a list of T cell receptor beta chains from one sample in a study of cytomegalovirus exposure and HLA in healthy donors. TCRdb's table, derived via immunoSEQ multiplex PCR, lists solely in-frame clones and lacks some. The sample carries under 250,000 clones, roughly 85% recorded once. Sequencing was carried out using PBMCs. These receptors all stem from a girl aged 2 to 10 in good health and CMV-seronegative. Both conserved end residues are part of each CDR3. D genes are given only for firm matches. Size is stated for part of the rows, as once, few or many counts, or as a class when the clone is expanded.

-	-	TRBV6-5	TRBJ2-7	CASRGQYEQYF	TGTGCCAGCAGAGGACAGTACGAGCAGTACTTC
-	-	TRBV10-3	TRBJ2-1	CAISDRGADYNEQFF	TGTGCCATCAGTGACAGGGGCGCCGACTACAATGAGCAGTTCTTC
-	TRBD1	TRBV27	TRBJ1-6	CASSLTGGHNSPLHF	TGTGCCAGCAGTTTAACAGGGGGCCATAATTCACCCCTCCACTTT
-	-	TRBV30	TRBJ2-7	CAWSFARYLLEQYF	TGTGCCTGGAGTTTCGCCCGGTACCTACTGGAGCAGTACTTC
-	-	TRBV29-1	TRBJ2-6	CSVLPGDPGANVLTF	TGCAGCGTTCTCCCAGGGGACCCTGGGGCCAACGTCCTGACTTTC
-	TRBD1	TRBV2	TRBJ2-6	CASSEGDRGPYSGANVLTF	TGTGCCAGCAGTGAAGGGGACAGGGGGCCTTACTCTGGGGCCAACGTCCTGACTTTC
-	-	TRBV2	TRBJ2-4	CASSVYRDTAHGIQYF	TGTGCCAGCAGTGTGTACCGGGACACAGCTCATGGTATTCAGTACTTC
-	TRBD1	TRBV5-1	TRBJ2-2	CASRSGQGAPAGELFF	TGCGCCAGCAGGTCGGGACAGGGGGCTCCGGCCGGGGAGCTGTTTTTT
-	-	TRBV6-6	TRBJ2-1	CASGRSTTGDNEQFF	TGTGCCAGCGGTAGGTCAACGACGGGGGACAATGAGCAGTTCTTC
-	TRBD1	TRBV11-2	TRBJ1-2	CASSRDRGVGGYTF	TGTGCCAGCAGCCGGGACAGGGGGGTAGGAGGCTACACCTTC
few	TRBD1	TRBV6-1	TRBJ2-7	CASSEAGTGGYEQYF	TGTGCCAGCAGTGAAGCCGGGACAGGGGGCTACGAGCAGTACTTC
-	-	TRBV28	TRBJ1-4	CASSRNEKLFF	TGTGCCAGCAGTCGTAATGAAAAACTGTTTTTT
once	TRBD2	TRBV5-1	TRBJ2-5	CASSPGTRETQYF	TGCGCCAGCAGCCCCGGGACTAGAGAGACCCAGTACTTC
-	TRBD2	TRBV19	TRBJ2-7	CASSPLAGGISYEQYF	TGTGCCAGTAGTCCCCTAGCGGGGGGGATTTCCTACGAGCAGTACTTC
-	TRBD1	TRBV5-4	TRBJ1-4	CASSRGGPGEKLFF	TGTGCCAGCAGTCGAGGGGGCCCCGGGGAAAAACTGTTTTTT
-	TRBD1	TRBV9	TRBJ2-1	CASSVTGVEQFF	TGTGCCAGCAGCGTTACAGGGGTTGAGCAGTTCTTC
-	TRBD2	TRBV6-5	TRBJ2-7	CASRGGDLSYEQYF	TGTGCCAGCAGGGGGGGGGACCTCTCCTACGAGCAGTACTTC
-	TRBD1	TRBV5-4	TRBJ2-5	CASSLGWDRGRETQYF	TGTGCCAGCAGCTTGGGCTGGGACAGGGGCCGGGAGACCCAGTACTTC
-	TRBD1	TRBV4-1	TRBJ1-1	CASSQDPWTGLNTEAFF	TGCGCCAGCAGCCAAGATCCCTGGACAGGGCTGAACACTGAAGCTTTCTTT
-	-	TRBV7-9	TRBJ1-6	CSSSPRSVFDSPLHF	TGTTCCAGCAGCCCGAGGTCCGTATTCGATTCACCCCTCCACTTT
-	-	TRBV4-1	TRBJ1-2	CASSPPRTVIPNYGYTF	TGCGCCAGCAGCCCCCCACGAACGGTAATTCCTAACTATGGCTACACCTTC
-	TRBD1	TRBV12-5	TRBJ1-2	CASGDGTGVLYGYTF	TGTGCTAGTGGGGATGGGACAGGGGTTCTGTATGGCTACACCTTC
-	-	TRBV11-2	TRBJ2-5	CASSLFLEEETQYF	TGTGCCAGCAGCTTATTCCTGGAGGAGGAGACCCAGTACTTC
-	TRBD1	TRBV6-5	TRBJ1-2	CASRTRDRGGYTF	TGTGCCAGCAGAACTAGGGACAGGGGAGGCTACACCTTC
-	-	TRBV7-9	TRBJ2-2	CASSLAGGSIAELFF	TGTGCCAGCAGCTTAGCCGGGGGAAGCATTGCGGAGCTGTTTTTT
-	-	TRBV4-1	TRBJ2-6	CASSSRGQTGANVLTF	TGCGCCAGCAGCTCTAGGGGTCAGACTGGGGCCAACGTCCTGACTTTC
-	-	TRBV7-3	TRBJ2-2	CASSLTGTRVTGELFF	TGTGCCAGCAGCTTAACAGGTACCCGGGTCACCGGGGAGCTGTTTTTT
-	TRBD2	TRBV5-1	TRBJ2-7	CASSLVAGTYEQYF	TGCGCCAGCAGCTTGGTAGCGGGGACCTACGAGCAGTACTTC
-	TRBD1	TRBV11-2	TRBJ1-4	CASSLGWTGANEKLFF	TGTGCCAGCAGCTTAGGCTGGACAGGGGCTAATGAAAAACTGTTTTTT
-	-	TRBV5-1	TRBJ1-6	CASSLAGANSPLHF	TGCGCCAGCAGCTTGGCAGGGGCTAATTCACCCCTCCACTTT
-	-	TRBV9	TRBJ1-1	CASSVGQMNTEAFF	TGTGCCAGCAGCGTAGGTCAGATGAACACTGAAGCTTTCTTT
-	-	TRBV9	TRBJ1-2	CASSVGGHGIYGYTF	TGTGCCAGCAGCGTAGGGGGACATGGAATCTATGGCTACACCTTC
few	TRBD2	TRBV6-1	TRBJ2-7	CASSQTSRNEQYF	TGTGCCAGCAGTCAGACTAGCCGGAACGAGCAGTACTTC
-	TRBD2	TRBV5-1	TRBJ2-1	CASSPYGGGRAHEQFF	TGCGCCAGCAGCCCATACGGGGGCGGGAGGGCGCATGAGCAGTTCTTC
-	TRBD1	TRBV5-1	TRBJ2-5	CASTPGDRDAKTQYF	TGCGCCAGCACCCCTGGGGACAGGGATGCGAAGACCCAGTACTTC
-	TRBD1	TRBV6-5	TRBJ1-1	CASSPGTATEAFF	TGTGCCAGCAGCCCCGGGACAGCCACTGAAGCTTTCTTT
-	TRBD2	TRBV19	TRBJ2-1	CASSEGTSRNEQFF	TGTGCCAGTAGTGAGGGGACTAGTAGGAATGAGCAGTTCTTC
-	-	TRBV5-5	TRBJ2-5	CASSWAISTGPETQYF	TGTGCCAGCAGCTGGGCCATTAGTACAGGGCCCGAGACCCAGTACTTC
once	TRBD1	TRBV29-1	TRBJ1-2	CSVVGQGLANYGYTF	TGCAGCGTTGTGGGACAGGGCCTAGCTAACTATGGCTACACCTTC
-	TRBD2	TRBV11-2	TRBJ2-7	CASRLTGTRGDYEQYF	TGTGCCAGCAGGTTAACCGGGACTAGGGGGGACTACGAGCAGTACTTC
-	-	TRBV6-5	TRBJ1-1	CASGRGPNTEAFF	TGTGCCTCCGGCCGGGGTCCGAACACTGAAGCTTTCTTT
-	-	TRBV7-2	TRBJ1-2	CASSFLPGDGYTF	TGTGCCAGCAGCTTTCTCCCGGGGGATGGCTACACCTTC
few	TRBD1	TRBV27	TRBJ2-7	CASSRDRGLDEQYF	TGTGCCAGCAGTCGAGACAGGGGGCTCGACGAGCAGTACTTC
-	TRBD2	TRBV7-7	TRBJ2-1	CASSPSLAGGPHEQFF	TGTGCCAGCAGCCCTTCACTAGCGGGGGGCCCTCATGAGCAGTTCTTC
-	-	TRBV6-5	TRBJ1-2	CASSYNGVGYTF	TGTGCCAGCAGTTACAACGGGGTTGGCTACACCTTC
-	TRBD2	TRBV5-6	TRBJ2-7	CASRVAGVYEQYF	TGTGCCAGCAGGGTGGCGGGGGTCTACGAGCAGTACTTC
few	-	TRBV7-9	TRBJ1-3	CASSFPWGGNSGNTIYF	TGTGCCAGCAGCTTCCCCTGGGGGGGAAACTCTGGAAACACCATATATTTT
-	TRBD2	TRBV4-1	TRBJ2-1	CASSQEERGGLNEQFF	TGCGCCAGCAGCCAAGAAGAGCGGGGGGGCCTAAATGAGCAGTTCTTC
-	TRBD1	TRBV4-2	TRBJ2-7	CASSQEEGQGSYEQYF	TGTGCCAGCAGCCAAGAAGAAGGACAGGGTTCCTACGAGCAGTACTTC
-	-	TRBV2	TRBJ1-1	CASSPKTWNTEAFF	TGTGCCAGCAGTCCCAAGACTTGGAACACTGAAGCTTTCTTT
-	TRBD1	TRBV6-4	TRBJ1-2	CASSGGVEQGVSGYTF	TGTGCCAGCAGTGGAGGGGTGGAACAGGGGGTCTCTGGCTACACCTTC
-	TRBD2	TRBV7-3	TRBJ2-3	CASSPGLVSSTDTQYF	TGTGCCAGCAGCCCCGGACTAGTTTCTAGCACAGATACGCAGTATTTT
-	TRBD1	TRBV5-1	TRBJ2-7	CASSIGTGESSYEQYF	TGCGCCAGCAGCATCGGGACAGGGGAGAGCTCCTACGAGCAGTACTTC